A single sample gave rise to the 4 T cell receptor beta chains below, sequenced in a study of human T cells and chemical hapten exposure. TCRdb re-called the RACE reads with MiXCR, one entry per CDR3 protein. The sample has approximately 400,000 distinct CDR3 sequences; more than 4.5% are singletons. Time point reported: pre-sensitization, week 0. Treatment defined: therapeutic diphenylcyclopropenone sensitization with weekly scalp DPC. The sample in question was whole blood, obtained in connection with sensitization to the hapten diphenylcyclopropenone (DPC). The receptor source for this set is a woman between 50 and 59 years old with alopecia areata. Some clones in this sample may be carry-over from other donors' samples.

Many counts were recorded for this clonotype. The V gene is TRBV4-3, the J gene TRBJ2-3, with D possibly TRBD1 on 6 matching bases. Germline CDR1 is LGHNA and CDR2 is YSLEER. Trimming took 0 bases from V and 4 from J, leaving 8 bases between them. The CDR3 runs to 14 residues. The DNA for the CDR3 is TGCGCCAGCAGCCAAGATGGGGGCTCAGATACGCAGTATTTT. It specifies CASSQDGGSDTQYF.

The rearrangement joins TRBV6-2 or TRBV6-3 to TRBJ2-2; 7 nucleotides align to TRBD1. Trimming cost V 4 bases and J 4 bases; bases outside gene matches: 9. This CDR3 is built from 16 residues. Germline-derived CDR1 and CDR2 are MNHEY and SVGEGT. The CDR3 DNA is TGTGCCAGCAGTTTCTCGGCAGGGGGTATCACCGGGGAGCTGTTTTTT. The encoded protein is CASSFSAGGITGELFF.

This clonotype has at least ten counts. This chain joins TRBV7-2 and TRBJ1-1; D is ambiguous. The CDR3 covers 13 residues. The V end was cut by 5 bases, the J end by 6 bases, with 13 bases between. CDR1 and CDR2 from the germline V gene are SGHTA and FQGNSA. Written as DNA, the CDR3 is TGTGCCAGCAGCCCCCGCCACGGCGCTGAAGCTTTCTTT. Translation gives CASSPRHGAEAFF.

This clonotype showed up many times. A junction end diverges from the germline sequence, so it may reflect a read error. The chain couples TRBV6-1 to TRBJ2-1; 7 bases align to TRBD1. CDR1 and CDR2 from the germline V gene are MNHNS and SASEGT. This CDR3 is built from 13 residues. CDR3 nucleotide sequence: TGTGCCAGCCGGACAGGTCCGAGTCCTCTCCCCATCTTC. Translating gives CASRTGPSPLPIF.